This T cell receptor beta chain stems from a study of shared clonotypes between healthy human individuals. TCRdb's copy holds only in-frame clones and misses some; the assay was immunoSEQ multiplex PCR. The sample has over 2 million clones, 85% to 95% seen once. Germline V gives CDR1 ENHRY, CDR2 SYGVKD. The ends lost 0 bases at V and 2 bases at J; junction bases unmatched: 1. This CDR3 has 15 residues. Healthy HIV-negative adults with no recent acute infections or vaccinations were recruited as donors. The investigators split CD4+ cells into a CD45RA+ naive subset and a CD45RA-negative memory subset. With regard to this clone: Other DNA sequences of this sample code for an identical CDR3.

The sequence was obtained from a man younger than 35 in good health. The specimen sequenced was naive CD4+ T cells sorted from blood. The subset is: CD45RA+ positively selected. This rearrangement joins TRBV10-3 to TRBJ2-3; 8 positions agree with TRBD2. Here the CDR3 DNA reads TGTGCCATCAGTGAGTCAGGACTAGCCACAGATACGCAGTATTTT. It codes for CAISESGLATDTQYF.